This T cell receptor (beta chain) was identified during a study of blood T cell repertoires in COVID-19. In the source study's methods: From reference gene primer amplification, estimates of nucleated cell counts were derived. Using immunoSEQ multiplex PCR, the repertoire was profiled, and TCRdb retains in-frame clones only, with some absent. V and J calls and clone size are given by that table; D and trimming were obtained from the DNA. The sample contains roughly 230,000 clones, roughly 87% of which appear only once. This clone was detected only a few times. Material for sequencing was peripheral blood. The sequence came from a woman in her 40s who had recovered from COVID-19.

CDR3 sequence (DNA): TGTGCCAGCTCACCACAACAGGGTGAGAACACTGAAGCTTTCTTT. It is translated as CASSPQQGENTEAFF. The chain joins TRBV18 to TRBJ1-1, with a possible D match to TRBD1 (6 bases). The CDR3 runs to 15 residues. V was cut by 1 base and J by 1 base, with 10 bases left in between. Germline CDR1 and CDR2: KGHSH and LQKENI.